This TCR beta chain appears in the sequencing data of a study of T cells after yellow fever vaccination. A single record per CDR3 protein comes from TCRdb applying MiXCR to the 5' RACE reads. The sample comprises under 550,000 distinct CDR3 sequences, about a fifth of which are singletons, and roughly a sixth rests with the top ten. Concerning this clonotype itself: Germline is not matched at one junction end, which may reflect a read error.

Sequenced material: PBMCs, taken about 21 days after the first yellow fever vaccination. The sequence was collected from a young man who received the YFV17D yellow fever vaccine.

The CDR3 DNA sequence: TGCACCAGCAGTTCCCTCAGGGGGACATATAATTCACCCCTCCACTTT. Protein product: CTSSSLRGTYNSPLHF. V is TRBV27 and J is TRBJ1-6, with 7 positions matching TRBD1. The CDR3 extends over 16 amino acids. Germline CDR1 MNHEY, CDR2 SMNVEV (reference sequence).